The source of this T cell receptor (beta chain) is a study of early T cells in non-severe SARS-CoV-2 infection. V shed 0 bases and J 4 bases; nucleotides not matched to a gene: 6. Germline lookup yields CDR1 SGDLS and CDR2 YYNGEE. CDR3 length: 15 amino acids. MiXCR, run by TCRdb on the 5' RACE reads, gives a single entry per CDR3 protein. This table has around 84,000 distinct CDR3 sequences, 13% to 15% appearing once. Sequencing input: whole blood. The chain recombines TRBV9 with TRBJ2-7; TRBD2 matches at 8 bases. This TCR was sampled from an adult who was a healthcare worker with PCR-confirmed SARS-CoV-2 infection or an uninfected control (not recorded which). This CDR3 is CASSVAASGSYEQYF. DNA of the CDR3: TGTGCCAGCAGCGTAGCTGCAAGCGGGAGTTACGAGCAGTACTTC.